This entry describes one T cell receptor (beta chain). Antigen unknown. This sample is drawn from a study of cytomegalovirus exposure and HLA in healthy donors. The CDR3 runs 14 residues. V lost 0 bases, J lost 7 bases, and 6 bases stayed unmatched. CDR1 and CDR2 from the germline V gene are GTSNPN and SVGIG (reference sequence). Overall study results and limits: Among the sequence variants, a highly shared cluster was likely an artifact of sequencing. A missense variant in DCLRE1C was later tied to TCR beta V- and J-gene trimming. The study designated some 180 TCR beta chains cytomegalovirus-associated. Among TCR sequences, most were rare, though some public TCRs appeared in many donors.

The PCR employed 60 Vbeta primers together with 13 Jbeta primers. Sequencing was performed with immunoSEQ multiplex PCR; in TCRdb, only in-frame clones are kept and a portion is missing. The data show under 200,000 clones, roughly 79% seen once. Material for sequencing was PBMCs. The rearrangement links TRBV30 to TRBJ1-5, with TRBD1 identical over 7 bases. This receptor was obtained from a woman aged 50 to 60 in good health and CMV-seropositive. This CDR3 is CAWSVIGGTQPQHF. DNA for the CDR3: TGTGCCTGGAGTGTAATAGGGGGCACCCAGCCCCAGCATTTT.